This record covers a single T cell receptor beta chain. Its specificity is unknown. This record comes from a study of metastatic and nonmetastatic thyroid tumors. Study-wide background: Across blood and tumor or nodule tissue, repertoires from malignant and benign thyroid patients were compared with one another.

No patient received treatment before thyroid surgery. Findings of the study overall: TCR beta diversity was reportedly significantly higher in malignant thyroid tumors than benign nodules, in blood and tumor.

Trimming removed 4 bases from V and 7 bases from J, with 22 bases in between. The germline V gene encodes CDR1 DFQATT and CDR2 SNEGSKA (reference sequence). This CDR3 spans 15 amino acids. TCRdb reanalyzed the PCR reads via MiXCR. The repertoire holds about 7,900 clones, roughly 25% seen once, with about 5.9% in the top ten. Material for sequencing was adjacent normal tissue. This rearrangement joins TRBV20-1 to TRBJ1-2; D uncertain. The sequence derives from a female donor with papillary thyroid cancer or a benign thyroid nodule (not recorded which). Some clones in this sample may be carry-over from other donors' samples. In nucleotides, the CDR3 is TGCAGTGCTATAGGGCTCCTTGACACCGTGCCTGGCTACACCTTC. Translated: CSAIGLLDTVPGYTF.